One and the same sample provided the 30 T cell receptor beta chains below, sequenced in a study of blood T cells in healthy people across ages. Next came a second PCR, run for about 7 to 12 cycles, which used a sample-barcoded 5' primer along with a J-beta primer mix. Via MiXCR, TCRdb re-called the 5' RACE reads, giving one row per CDR3 protein. Of more than 650,000 distinct CDR3 sequences listed, about 53% were seen once; the top ten hold roughly 37%. The sequenced sample was blood. These receptors all stem from an older man in good health.

This clonotype was seen a single time. The V and J genes are TRBV6-5 and TRBJ1-2; unclear D gene. The length of the CDR3 is 14 residues. CDR1 is MNHEY and CDR2 is SVGAGI in the germline V gene. With 2 bases removed from V and 2 bases from J, the gap between germline ends came to 9 bases. CDR3 sequence (DNA): TGTGCCAGCAGTTACCGTAGGGAGAACTATGGCTACACCTTC. Translated: CASSYRRENYGYTF.

In regard to this clonotype: Mismatch with germline at one junction end may stem from a read error. The chain recombines TRBV5-1 with TRBJ2-7; TRBD2 matches 7 bases. CDR1 is SGHRS and CDR2 is YFSETQ in the germline V gene. This CDR3 region has 18 residues. CDR3 nucleotides: TGCGCCAGCAGCTCCGCCTCACTAGCGTTTAGGGGCTCCGACGAGCAGTACTTC. This codes for CASSSASLAFRGSDEQYF.

This clonotype came up once. J is TRBJ2-3 and V is TRBV6-4, with D possibly matching TRBD2 (7 bases). The CDR3 loop spans 13 amino acids. Trimming pared 6 bases from V and 5 bases from J, leaving 12 bases between. CDR1 and CDR2 from the germline V gene are MRHNA and SNTAGT. The CDR3 nucleotides are TGTGCCAGCAGCGGACAGCGGGGAGATACGCAGTATTTT. Protein sequence: CASSGQRGDTQYF.

The sample holds a few counts of this clonotype. The V and J genes are TRBV3-1 and TRBJ1-1; no firm D call. Trimming removed 4 bases at V and 8 bases at J, with 11 bases between. This CDR3 comprises 12 residues. Germline V gene sequence: CDR1 LGHDT, CDR2 YNNKEL (reference sequence). The CDR3 sequence is CASSRPPNEAFF. CDR3 DNA sequence: TGTGCCAGCAGCCGGCCGCCTAACGAAGCTTTCTTT.

As for this clonotype: The junction departs from germline at one end; a sequencing error may be responsible. The V and J genes are TRBV18 and TRBJ2-5, with TRBD1 matching 8 bases. TRBJ2-7 explains the end of the DNA better; the J call may be wrong. CDR1 is KGHSH, CDR2 LQKENI, per germline. This CDR3 is built from 16 residues. This CDR3 reads CAGSPPVRQGNYEQYF. DNA for the CDR3: TGTGCCGGCTCACCACCAGTTAGACAGGGGAACTACGAGCAGTACTTC.

The chain joins TRBV5-5 to TRBJ1-1; 12 positions match TRBD1. Unmatched junction bases numbered 6, after V lost 0 bases and J lost 0 bases. This CDR3 is 18 amino acids long. The V gene's germline CDR1 is SGHKS and CDR2 YYEKEE (reference sequence). The CDR3 sequence: CASSLVRGQGAMNTEAFF. CDR3 in DNA: TGTGCCAGCAGCTTGGTCCGGGGACAGGGGGCGATGAACACTGAAGCTTTCTTT.

Regarding this clonotype: Germline is not matched at one junction end, which may reflect a read error. The chain couples TRBV6-6 to TRBJ1-5; the match to TRBD1 covers 10 bases. The CDR3 extends over 15 amino acids. From germline, CDR1 is MNHNY and CDR2 SVGAGI (reference sequence). CDR3 sequence: CASADIDRGHQPQHF. In DNA, the CDR3 is TGTGCCAGTGCGGACATCGACAGGGGGCATCAACCCCAGCATTTT.

The chain employs TRBV27 and TRBJ2-7; 12 bases are shared with TRBD2. The CDR3 spans 17 residues. Germline V gene lookup returns CDR1 MNHEY and CDR2 SMNVEV (reference sequence). The junction had 11 bases not matched to a gene; V was cut back by 4 bases and J by 4 bases. The CDR3 DNA is TGTGCCAGCAGTTACCGAACGGGACTAGCGGGCCCTTACGAGCAGTACTTC. The encoded protein is CASSYRTGLAGPYEQYF.

This clonotype was seen more than once but under ten times. The chain recombines TRBV2 with TRBJ2-7; D is perhaps TRBD1 (6 bases). The CDR3 sequence is 15 residues long. Per germline, CDR1 SNHLY and CDR2 FYNNEI. With 0 bases removed from V and 5 bases from J, the gap between germline ends came to 14 bases. This CDR3 reads CASSEAGTPVNEQYF. The CDR3 DNA reads TGTGCCAGCAGTGAAGCGGGGACACCTGTCAACGAGCAGTACTTC.

The V call is TRBV6-2 or TRBV6-3, the J call TRBJ2-7; TRBD2 agrees at 9 bases. V lost 2 bases to trimming and J lost 3 bases; unmatched junction nucleotides: 5. The CDR3 consists of 15 residues. The germline CDR1 and CDR2 sequences are MNHEY and SVGEGT. The CDR3 reads CASSYNAGGDYEQYF. The CDR3 nucleotides read TGTGCCAGCAGTTACAACGCGGGAGGGGACTACGAGCAGTACTTC.

The chain employs TRBV7-2 and TRBJ2-5; D is uncertain. This CDR3 comprises 18 residues. V lost 6 bases to trimming and J lost 11 bases, with 34 bases between them. Germline V lookup: CDR1 SGHTA, CDR2 FQGNSA. This CDR3 reads CASSPPRSTPGTYNEQYF. In DNA form, the CDR3 reads TGTGCCAGCAGTCCGCCCCGAAGCACCCCTGGCACCTACAATGAGCAGTACTTC.

This clonotype was detected only a few times. The rearrangement uses TRBV20-1 and TRBJ1-1; TRBD1 might be the D (5 bases). Germline CDR1 DFQATT, CDR2 SNEGSKA (reference sequence). Trimming shortened V by 6 bases and J by 3 bases, and 11 bases separated the two germline ends. The CDR3 loop spans 12 amino acids. The CDR3 coding sequence is TGCAGTGCGGGCCAGGGCCACACTGAAGCTTTCTTT. It encodes CSAGQGHTEAFF.

This clonotype was recorded a few times. Here the CDR3 reads CSVETPTGGTDTQYF. DNA for the CDR3: TGCAGCGTTGAAACCCCGACAGGGGGCACAGATACGCAGTATTTT. The rearrangement joins TRBV29-1 to TRBJ2-3; TRBD1 matches 8 bases. The J segment lost 1 base and the V segment lost 2 bases, leaving 5 bases of the junction unmatched. The CDR3 runs 15 residues. The V gene's germline CDR1 is SQVTM and CDR2 ANQGSEA.

The rearrangement links TRBV7-2 to TRBJ2-1; D is possibly TRBD2 (6 bases). The germline gives CDR1 SGHTA, CDR2 FQGNSA. The CDR3 has 16 residues. Deletions cut 2 bases from V and 7 bases from J, with 18 bases between. CDR3 DNA: TGTGCCAGCAGCTTACTAGCGCTAGGAGTCGGAAATGAGCAGTTCTTC. This sequence encodes CASSLLALGVGNEQFF.

This sequence joins TRBV11-3 and TRBJ2-2, with 7 bases lining up with TRBD1. Germline V gene sequence: CDR1 SGHNT, CDR2 YENEEA. This CDR3 is built from 17 residues. V lost 3 bases and J lost 3; bases outside the gene matches: 10. In nucleotides, the CDR3 is TGTGCCAGCAGCTTTGACAGGGTGGGGTTTGACACCGGGGAGCTGTTTTTT. Amino acid sequence: CASSFDRVGFDTGELFF.

V is TRBV5-1 and J is TRBJ2-7; TRBD2 is a possible D gene (5 bases). Between the trimmed V and J ends, which lost 2 bases and 2 bases, there was a span of 14 bases. CDR1 and CDR2 from the germline V gene are SGHRS and YFSETQ. The CDR3 length is 15 residues. DNA for the CDR3: TGCGCCAGCAGCTTAGGAGGTCAAAAAACCTACGAGCAGTACTTC. Translated: CASSLGGQKTYEQYF.

This sequence joins TRBV9 and TRBJ2-3, with D uncertain. The CDR3 totals 13 residues. CDR1 SGDLS and CDR2 YYNGEE come from the germline V gene. Trimming pared 0 bases from V and 6 bases from J, leaving 8 bases between. As DNA, the CDR3 is TGTGCCAGCAGCGTAGATCCTACTGATACGCAGTATTTT. Encoded protein: CASSVDPTDTQYF.

DNA for the CDR3: TGTGCCAGCAGTTTAGGGGGAGGGGCCGGTGAAAAACTGTTTTTT. It specifies CASSLGGGAGEKLFF. The genes are TRBV27 and TRBJ1-4; possible D gene TRBD1, 5 bases. This CDR3 comprises 15 residues. Trimming removed 2 bases at V and 7 bases at J, with 14 bases between. Germline V gives CDR1 MNHEY, CDR2 SMNVEV (reference sequence).

This clonotype was seen more than once but under ten times. The V and J genes are TRBV30 and TRBJ2-3; 10 nucleotides align to TRBD2. Germline V gives CDR1 GTSNPN, CDR2 SVGIG (reference sequence). The CDR3 spans 16 residues. V lost 0 bases to trimming and J lost 14 bases; unmatched junction nucleotides: 17. The CDR3 spells CAWSVPGLASHRYAYF. The DNA of the CDR3 is TGTGCCTGGAGTGTACCGGGACTAGCGAGCCACAGATACGCGTATTTT. Looking up the rest from reference TRBV30 and TRBJ2-3 gives the full variable domain: SQTIHQWPATLVQPVGSPLSLECTVEGTSNPNLYWYRQAAGRGLQLLFYSVGIGQISSEVPQNLSASRPQDRQFILSSKKLLLSDSGFYLCAWSVPGLASHRYAYFGPGTRLTVL.

The chain is built from TRBV9 and TRBJ2-1; D not resolved. Trimming cost V 0 bases and J 3 bases, with 10 bases left between them. CDR1 is SGDLS and CDR2 is YYNGEE in the germline V gene. The CDR3 sequence is 15 residues long. CDR3 protein: CASSVEGLDYNEQFF. The CDR3 coding sequence is TGTGCCAGCAGCGTAGAGGGTCTCGACTACAATGAGCAGTTCTTC.

This chain links TRBV10-3 with TRBJ2-1; TRBD1 matches at 11 bases. The length of the CDR3 is 15 residues. Losses at the gene ends were 5 bases for V and 6 bases for J; bases not matched to a gene: 6. Germline values: CDR1 ENHRY, CDR2 SYGVKD. The chain's CDR3 is CAISPRDRGTNEQFF. The CDR3 nucleotides are TGTGCCATCAGTCCCCGGGACAGGGGGACCAATGAGCAGTTCTTC.

This clonotype showed up just a few times. The chain employs TRBV12-3 or TRBV12-4 and TRBJ2-7, with TRBD2 matching over 7 bases. CDR3 length: 14 residues. The V gene end was trimmed by 6 bases and the J gene end by 6 bases; junction bases not matched to a gene: 11. Here the CDR3 reads CASRSRTSSSEQYF. Here the CDR3 DNA reads TGTGCCAGCAGATCCCGGACTAGTTCGAGCGAGCAGTACTTC.

J is TRBJ2-5 and V is TRBV12-3 or TRBV12-4; TRBD2 matches 15 bases. This CDR3 has 22 residues. Trimming took 2 bases from V and 11 from J; bases not matched to a gene: 27. In DNA, the CDR3 is TGTGCCAGCAGTTTATATGGGTACCAGGGACTAGCGGGGGGAGGGCATTCCAATGAGCAGTACTTC. Its protein is CASSLYGYQGLAGGGHSNEQYF.

The chain employs TRBV6-6 and TRBJ1-2, with 7 bases aligning to TRBD1. Germline lookup yields CDR1 MNHNY and CDR2 SVGAGI (reference sequence). V was clipped by 7 bases and J by 2 bases; unmatched bases: 10. This CDR3 is 15 amino acids long. The CDR3 region is CASIETRRGNYGYTF. The CDR3 bases are TGTGCCAGCATCGAGACGCGCAGGGGGAACTATGGCTACACCTTC.

This chain connects TRBV7-9 to TRBJ2-1; D might be TRBD1 (6 bases). The V gene's germline CDR1 is SEHNR and CDR2 FQNEAQ (reference sequence). This CDR3 has 15 residues. V lost 2 bases and J lost 9, with 17 bases in between. The CDR3 DNA reads TGTGCCAGCAGCTTACAAGGGCAGGGGCTCGGTGAGCAGTTCTTC. This sequence encodes CASSLQGQGLGEQFF.

This chain joins TRBV6-1 and TRBJ2-1; 9 nucleotides match TRBD2. This CDR3 spans 16 amino acids. J gave up 0 bases and V 5 bases, and 5 bases lay outside the gene matches. Germline values: CDR1 MNHNS, CDR2 SASEGT. CDR3 sequence reads: CASSFSGSPSYNEQFF. DNA for the CDR3: TGTGCCAGCAGTTTTAGCGGGAGCCCCTCCTACAATGAGCAGTTCTTC.

The genes are TRBV15 and TRBJ2-7; D uncertain. Germline lookup yields CDR1 LNHNV and CDR2 YYDKDF (reference sequence). CDR3 size: 15 residues. Trimming removed 5 bases at V and 2 bases at J, with 16 bases between. The CDR3 reads CATSPLRQVAYEQYF. The CDR3, as DNA: TGTGCCACCAGCCCCCTGAGGCAGGTTGCCTACGAGCAGTACTTC. The whole variable domain, remainder taken from reference TRBV15 and TRBJ2-7, is DAMVIQNPRYQVTQFGKPVTLSCSQTLNHNVMYWYQQKSSQAPKLLFHYYDKDFNNEADTPDNFQSRRPNTSFCFLDIRSPGLGDTAMYLCATSPLRQVAYEQYFGPGTRLTVT.

This clonotype appeared a few times. The chain couples TRBV10-3 to TRBJ1-1; D is perhaps TRBD1 (5 bases). In germline, CDR1 is ENHRY, CDR2 SYGVKD. The ends were cut back, 2 bases at V and 4 bases at J, with 14 bases in the middle. The CDR3 is 15 residues long. The CDR3 protein is CAISEATGARTEAFF. The CDR3 DNA reads TGTGCCATCAGTGAGGCGACCGGGGCGCGCACTGAAGCTTTCTTT.

This clonotype was seen a handful of times. This chain joins TRBV7-6 and TRBJ1-5, with D possibly being TRBD1 (5 bases). Germline assignment: CDR1 SGHVS and CDR2 FNYEAQ. The CDR3 length is 13 residues. V was shortened by 5 bases and J by 6 bases, with 11 bases between the two germline ends. The CDR3 DNA is TGTGCCAGCAGCCCAGGGAGGTCTCAGCCCCAGCATTTT. It yields the protein CASSPGRSQPQHF.

The V gene is TRBV3-1, the J gene TRBJ1-1; possible D gene TRBD1, 5 bases. Trimming stripped 1 base from V and 1 base from J, with 13 bases between. The CDR3 length is 16 residues. Germline V gives CDR1 LGHDT, CDR2 YNNKEL (reference sequence). The CDR3 is CASSQVRSTANTEAFF. For the CDR3, the DNA is TGTGCCAGCAGCCAAGTCCGGTCGACAGCGAACACTGAAGCTTTCTTT.